The 21 T cell receptor beta chains given below trace back to one sample, sequenced in a study of T cells in Graves' hyperthyroidism and ophthalmopathy. Authors of the study amplified TCR beta CDR3 regions from RNA transcripts. A set of HTBI primers served as the primers for a first-round RT-PCR of the TCR CDR3. TCRdb re-called the multiplex PCR reads with MiXCR, one entry per CDR3 protein. The repertoire includes a few hundred thousand distinct CDR3 sequences, approximately 17% of them detected once, and roughly two fifths sits in the top ten. Sequencing input: blood. These receptors were obtained from a man aged 18 to 29 with Graves' ophthalmopathy.

J is TRBJ1-2 and V is TRBV6-1; TRBD1 agrees at 9 bases. The germline CDR1 and CDR2 sequences are MNHNS and SASEGT. J was trimmed by 3 bases and V by 7 bases; bases with no gene match: 12. This CDR3 is 16 amino acids long. The CDR3 DNA sequence: TGTGCCAGCAAGCGGACACAGGGGGCGGGGGACTATGGCTACACCTTC. Translating gives CASKRTQGAGDYGYTF.

This clonotype has at least ten counts. V gene TRBV28 combines with J gene TRBJ2-7, with 8 nucleotides matching TRBD1. Germline V gives CDR1 MDHEN, CDR2 SYDVKM. The CDR3 is 16 residues long. With V trimmed by 5 bases and J by 2 bases, 11 bases remained unmatched. CDR3 nucleotide sequence: TGTGCCAGCAGTCCACTGACAGGGGAAAATCCCTACGAGCAGTACTTC. Protein: CASSPLTGENPYEQYF.

The CDR3 nucleotides read TGTGCCAGCAGTACGGGACTAGTCTACGAGCAGTACTTC. Translated, it gives CASSTGLVYEQYF. V gene TRBV12-3 or TRBV12-4 combines with J gene TRBJ2-7; 8 bases map to TRBD2. This CDR3 comprises 13 residues. J lost 3 bases, V lost 5 bases, and 3 bases had no gene match.

The V call is TRBV16, the J call TRBJ1-2, with D possibly being TRBD1 (6 bases). Trimming removed 3 bases from V and 6 bases from J, with 8 bases in between. The germline V gene has CDR1 KGHSY and CDR2 FQNENV. The CDR3 is made up of 12 amino acids. The CDR3 DNA reads as TGTGCCAGCAGCCAGAGGACAGATGGCTACACCTTC. Its translation is CASSQRTDGYTF. Using reference TRBV16 and TRBJ1-2 for the parts outside the CDR3, the full variable domain is GEEVAQTPKHLVRGEGQKAKLYCAPIKGHSYVFWYQQVLKNEFKFLISFQNENVFDETGMPKERFSAKCLPNSPCSLEIQATKLEDSAVYFCASSQRTDGYTFGSGTRLTVV.

This clonotype was picked up a small number of times. The rearrangement links TRBV29-1 to TRBJ2-1, with D perhaps given as TRBD1 or TRBD2 (6 bases each). This CDR3 spans 14 amino acids. Germline CDR1 and CDR2: SQVTM and ANQGSEA. V was trimmed by 3 bases and J by 3 bases, leaving 12 bases between them. The CDR3 DNA reads as TGCAGCGTTGACGGGGGCTCCTTCTACAATGAGCAGTTCTTC. It specifies CSVDGGSFYNEQFF.

Of note for this clonotype: A much larger clone lies one base from this, so it may be a read error. The rearrangement links TRBV2 to TRBJ2-4; possibly TRBD1 for D (5 bases). Germline CDR1 reads SNHLY; CDR2 reads FYNNEI. The CDR3 extends over 13 amino acids. The DNA of the CDR3 is TGTGCCAGAAGCGACAGAGCCGAAAACATTCAGTACTTC. The encoded protein is CARSDRAENIQYF.

This clonotype was seen ten or more times. The chain recombines TRBV12-3 or TRBV12-4 with TRBJ1-3; the D gene is possibly TRBD1 (6 bases). This CDR3 contains 15 residues. V was shortened by 7 bases and J by 2 bases, with 15 bases between the two germline ends. The chain's CDR3 is CASNPTGTPGNTIYF. The DNA for the CDR3 is TGTGCCAGCAACCCCACAGGGACCCCTGGAAACACCATATATTTT.

About this clonotype itself: The junction departs from germline at one end; a sequencing error may be responsible. The CDR3 DNA reads TGTGTCAGCAACCAACGCACCGGGGAGCTGTTTTTT. It yields the protein CVSNQRTGELFF. This chain uses TRBV7-2 with TRBJ2-2, with D uncertain. This CDR3 spans 12 amino acids. Germline V CDR1 and CDR2: SGHTA, FQGNSA.

V and J are TRBV9 and TRBJ1-6; maybe TRBD1 (5 bases). The CDR3 extends over 18 amino acids. Germline V gene lookup returns CDR1 SGDLS and CDR2 YYNGEE. V shed 4 bases and J shed 0 bases, with 17 bases lying between them. CDR3 DNA sequence: TGTGCCAGCAGCCCTTGGGACTCCCCAAGCTCCTATAATTCACCCCTCCACTTT. This codes for CASSPWDSPSSYNSPLHF.

CDR3 sequence: CASSVGVPYGYTF. The CDR3, as DNA: TGTGCCAGCAGTGTGGGCGTCCCATATGGCTACACCTTC. This chain joins TRBV6-2 or TRBV6-3 and TRBJ1-2; D unclear. Germline V gene sequence: CDR1 MNHEY, CDR2 SVGEGT. This CDR3 has 13 residues. V was cut by 5 bases and J by 5 bases, with 12 bases left in between.

This clonotype was detected only a few times. The chain uses TRBV20-1 and TRBJ1-1, with a tentative D call TRBD1 (6 bases). Deletions cut 1 base from V and 3 bases from J, with 9 bases between. There are 13 residues in the CDR3. Germline V gene lookup returns CDR1 DFQATT and CDR2 SNEGSKA (reference sequence). DNA of the CDR3: TGCAGTGCTAGAGGGGGGCAGGACACTGAAGCTTTCTTT. Protein: CSARGGQDTEAFF.

This clonotype has at least ten counts. The gene calls are TRBV27 and TRBJ2-1, with D unresolved. Between the trimmed V and J ends, which lost 5 bases and 3 bases, there was a span of 8 bases. CDR3 length equals 13 residues. CDR1 MNHEY and CDR2 SMNVEV come from the germline V gene (reference sequence). The CDR3 DNA is TGTGCCAGCAGTATGACACTCTACAATGAGCAGTTCTTC. It yields the protein CASSMTLYNEQFF.

This CDR3 reads CASSPLISSGSGETQYF. DNA of the CDR3: TGTGCCAGCTCACCACTCATCTCTAGCGGGAGTGGAGAGACCCAGTACTTC. J is TRBJ2-5 and V is TRBV18, with 10 bases fitting TRBD2. CDR1 KGHSH and CDR2 LQKENI come from the germline V gene. The CDR3 is 17 residues long. The junction had 9 bases not matched to a gene; V was cut back by 1 base and J by 4 bases. The whole variable domain, filled in from reference TRBV18 and TRBJ2-5, reads NAGVMQNPRHLVRRRGQEARLRCSPMKGHSHVYWYRQLPEEGLKFMVYLQKENIIDESGMPKERFSAEFPKEGPSILRIQQVVRGDSAAYFCASSPLISSGSGETQYFGPGTRLLVL.

The rearrangement links TRBV3-1 to TRBJ1-2, with D possibly TRBD1 on 5 matching bases. V lost 4 bases to trimming and J lost 1 base, with 16 bases between them. This CDR3 has 16 residues. The germline CDR1 and CDR2 sequences are LGHDT and YNNKEL (reference sequence). The CDR3 bases are TGTGCCAGCAGCCCAAGGGAGGGGTTGGGTAACTATGGCTACACCTTC. This gives the protein CASSPREGLGNYGYTF.

In this sample, this clonotype turned up many times. This chain joins TRBV10-1 and TRBJ2-1; 13 bases match TRBD2. Germline loops: CDR1 WNHNN, CDR2 SYGVQD (reference sequence). This CDR3 contains 15 residues. After removal of 5 bases from V and 5 bases from J, the junction contained 3 bases not matched to a gene. CDR3 region: CASSRTSGGDNEQFF. The CDR3 region has the DNA TGCGCCAGCAGTAGAACTAGCGGGGGGGACAATGAGCAGTTCTTC.

This clonotype was recorded many times. The chain has TRBV3-1 and TRBJ2-2, with D maybe TRBD1 (6 bases). The CDR3 loop spans 15 amino acids. Germline CDR1 reads LGHDT; CDR2 reads YNNKEL (reference sequence). V lost 1 base and J lost 4, with 10 bases in between. CDR3 nucleotide sequence: TGTGCCAGCAGCCAAGGAGGGGGTACCACCGGGGAGCTGTTTTTT. Protein: CASSQGGGTTGELFF.

This clonotype was found a few times. The chain links TRBV10-3 to TRBJ2-7, with D unclear. The germline V gene encodes CDR1 ENHRY and CDR2 SYGVKD. Trimming pared 0 bases from V and 7 bases from J, leaving 4 bases between. This CDR3 spans 11 amino acids. The CDR3 loop reads CAISESGEQYF. The CDR3 region has the DNA TGTGCCATCAGTGAGTCGGGGGAGCAGTACTTC.

The table lists this clonotype with many counts. The genes are TRBV12-3 or TRBV12-4 and TRBJ1-2; 7 bases are a match to TRBD1. The CDR3 is 15 residues long. The junction had 12 bases not matched to a gene; V was cut back by 6 bases and J by 5 bases. CDR3 DNA sequence: TGTGCCAGCAGACCCACGCCGGGACAGCTTTATGGCTACACCTTC. Translating it yields CASRPTPGQLYGYTF.

The chain links TRBV5-4 to TRBJ1-2; 8 bases are shared with TRBD1. J lost 2 bases, V lost 0 bases, and 6 bases had no gene match. CDR3 length: 16 residues. Germline V gene lookup returns CDR1 SGHNT and CDR2 YYREEE (reference sequence). The chain's CDR3 is CASSLVQGALNYGYTF. Written as DNA, the CDR3 is TGTGCCAGCAGCTTGGTGCAGGGGGCGTTGAACTATGGCTACACCTTC.

This clonotype came up many times. J is TRBJ2-7 and V is TRBV6-1; TRBD2 aligns across 9 bases. The CDR3 sequence is 16 residues long. V lost 2 bases, J lost 2 bases, and 7 bases stayed unmatched. Germline-derived CDR1 and CDR2 are MNHNS and SASEGT. CDR3 loop: CASSESLAGDTYEQYF. The CDR3 nucleotides are TGTGCCAGCAGTGAATCACTAGCGGGTGATACCTACGAGCAGTACTTC.

This clonotype appeared a few times. The chain recombines TRBV5-1 with TRBJ1-3; TRBD1 agrees at 7 bases. Losses at the gene ends were 4 bases for V and 2 bases for J; bases not matched to a gene: 6. This CDR3 spans 15 amino acids. Germline CDR1 is SGHRS and CDR2 is YFSETQ. CDR3 DNA sequence: TGCGCCAGCAGCCCAGACAGGGAGGCTGGAAACACCATATATTTT. It codes for CASSPDREAGNTIYF.